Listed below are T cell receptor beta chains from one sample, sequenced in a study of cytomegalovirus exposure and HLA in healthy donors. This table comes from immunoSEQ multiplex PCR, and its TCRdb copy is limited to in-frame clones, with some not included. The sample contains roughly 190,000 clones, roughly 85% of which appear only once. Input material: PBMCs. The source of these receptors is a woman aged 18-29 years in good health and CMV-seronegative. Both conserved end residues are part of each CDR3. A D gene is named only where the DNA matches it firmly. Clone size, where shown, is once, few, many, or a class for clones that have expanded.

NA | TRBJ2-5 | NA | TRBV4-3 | CASSQDRGNRETQYF | TGCGCCAGCAGCCAAGACAGAGGAAATCGAGAGACCCAGTACTTC
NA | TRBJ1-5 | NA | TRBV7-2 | CASSPWRGHQHF | TGTGCCAGCAGCCCATGGCGCGGCCACCAGCATTTT
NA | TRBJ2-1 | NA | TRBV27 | CASSFISPKGLNEQFF | TGTGCCAGCAGTTTTATCTCCCCTAAGGGGCTCAATGAGCAGTTCTTC
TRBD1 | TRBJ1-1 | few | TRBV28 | CASSLGTGGITEAFF | TGTGCCAGCAGTTTGGGTACAGGGGGTATCACTGAAGCTTTCTTT
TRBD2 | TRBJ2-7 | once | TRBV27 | CASSLYGTSAIPSYEQYF | TGTGCCAGCAGTTTATACGGGACTAGCGCAATTCCATCCTACGAGCAGTACTTC
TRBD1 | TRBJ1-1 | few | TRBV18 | CASSHGQGVRNTEAFF | TGTGCCAGCTCACACGGACAGGGCGTCCGGAACACTGAAGCTTTCTTT
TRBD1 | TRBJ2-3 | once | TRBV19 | CASSISGQGGADTQYF | TGTGCCAGTAGTATATCGGGACAGGGTGGTGCAGATACGCAGTATTTT
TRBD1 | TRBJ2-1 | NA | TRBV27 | CASSLSRGRGGEQFF | TGTGCCAGCAGTTTATCGAGGGGGCGAGGAGGTGAGCAGTTCTTC
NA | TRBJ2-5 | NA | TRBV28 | CASRVRQGGETQYF | TGTGCCAGCAGGGTAAGACAGGGAGGAGAGACCCAGTACTTC
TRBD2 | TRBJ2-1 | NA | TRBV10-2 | CASRGLGGSHNEQFF | TGCGCCAGCAGAGGGTTAGGCGGGAGTCACAATGAGCAGTTCTTC
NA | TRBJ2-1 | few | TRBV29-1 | CSVRDPLQGSSYNEQFF | TGCAGCGTGAGGGACCCACTCCAGGGGAGCTCCTACAATGAGCAGTTCTTC
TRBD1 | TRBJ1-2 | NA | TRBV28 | CASSPPDREVNGYTF | TGTGCCAGCAGCCCCCCTGACAGGGAGGTGAATGGCTACACCTTC
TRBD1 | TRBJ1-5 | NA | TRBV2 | CASSLTGGGQPQHF | TGTGCCAGCAGCCTGACAGGGGGCGGTCAGCCCCAGCATTTT
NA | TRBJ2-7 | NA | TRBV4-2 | CASSQDGGRVEQYF | TGTGCCAGCAGCCAAGATGGTGGCAGGGTCGAGCAGTACTTC
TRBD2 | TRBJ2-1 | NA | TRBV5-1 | CASSRGASGRSNEQFF | TGCGCCAGCAGCCGCGGCGCTAGCGGGAGAAGCAATGAGCAGTTCTTC
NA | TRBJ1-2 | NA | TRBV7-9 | CASSLARGGHHYGYTF | TGTGCCAGCAGCTTAGCACGTGGGGGACACCACTATGGCTACACCTTC
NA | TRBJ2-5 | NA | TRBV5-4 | CASSQEGRQETQYF | TGTGCCAGCAGCCAGGAGGGAAGGCAAGAGACCCAGTACTTC
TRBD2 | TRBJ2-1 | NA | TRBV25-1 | CASSEWTSGPYNEQFF | TGTGCCAGCAGTGAATGGACTAGCGGGCCCTACAATGAGCAGTTCTTC
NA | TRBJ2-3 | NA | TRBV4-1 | CASSQSDTSTDTQYF | TGCGCCAGCAGCCAATCGGACACTAGCACAGATACGCAGTATTTT
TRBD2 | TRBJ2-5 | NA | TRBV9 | CASSRSGEGPQYF | TGTGCCAGCAGCCGTAGCGGGGAAGGGCCCCAGTACTTC
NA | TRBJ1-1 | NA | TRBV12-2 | CASRLESAAMNTEAFF | TGTGCAAGTCGCTTAGAGTCGGCGGCCATGAACACTGAAGCTTTCTTT
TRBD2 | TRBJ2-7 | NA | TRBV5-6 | CASSWGGSGYEQYF | TGTGCCAGCAGCTGGGGGGGTAGCGGGTACGAGCAGTACTTC
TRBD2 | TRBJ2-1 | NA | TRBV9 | CASSESGGLAYNEQFF | TGTGCCAGCAGCGAGTCGGGGGGACTAGCATATAATGAGCAGTTCTTC
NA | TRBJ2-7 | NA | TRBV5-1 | CASSLGGGPSHEQYF | TGCGCCAGCAGCTTGGGTGGGGGCCCCTCGCACGAGCAGTACTTC
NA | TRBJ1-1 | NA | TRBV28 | CASSFYGIEAFF | TGTGCCAGCAGTTTTTATGGCATTGAAGCTTTCTTT
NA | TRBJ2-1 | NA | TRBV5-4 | CASSLVGDEQFF | TGTGCCAGCAGCTTGGTAGGGGATGAGCAGTTCTTC
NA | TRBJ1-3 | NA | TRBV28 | CASSLPGELGNTIYF | TGTGCCAGCAGTTTACCGGGGGAATTAGGAAACACCATATATTTT
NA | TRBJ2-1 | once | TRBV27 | CASSLLQGYNEQFF | TGTGCCAGCAGTTTACTACAGGGATACAATGAGCAGTTCTTC
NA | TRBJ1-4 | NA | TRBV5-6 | CASSLERGCKLFF | TGTGCCAGCAGCTTGGAAAGGGGTTGTAAACTGTTTTTT
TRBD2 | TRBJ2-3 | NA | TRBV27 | CASSSGLAGGALTDTQYF | TGTGCCAGCAGTTCGGGACTAGCGGGAGGAGCTCTCACAGATACGCAGTATTTT
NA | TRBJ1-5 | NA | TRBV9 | CASARGINQPQHF | TGTGCCAGCGCCCGGGGGATCAATCAGCCCCAGCATTTT
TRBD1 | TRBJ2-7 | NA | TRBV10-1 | CASSRDRLSYEQYF | TGCGCCAGCAGCCGGGACAGGCTTTCCTACGAGCAGTACTTC
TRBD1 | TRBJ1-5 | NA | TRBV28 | CASSKTGLTQQPQHF | TGTGCCAGCAGCAAGACAGGGTTAACCCAGCAGCCCCAGCATTTT
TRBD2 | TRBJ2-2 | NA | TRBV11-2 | CASSLGTSGVNTGELFF | TGTGCCAGCAGCTTGGGGACTAGCGGGGTAAACACCGGGGAGCTGTTTTTT
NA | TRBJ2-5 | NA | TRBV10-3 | CATKFQETQYF | TGTGCCACCAAATTCCAAGAGACCCAGTACTTC
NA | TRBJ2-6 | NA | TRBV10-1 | CASSGTGKANVLTF | TGCGCCAGCAGTGGTACAGGGAAGGCCAACGTCCTGACTTTC
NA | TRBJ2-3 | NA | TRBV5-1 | CASSFWEWTDTQYF | TGCGCCAGCAGCTTTTGGGAGTGGACAGATACGCAGTATTTT